These 22 T cell receptor beta chains came from one sample sequenced in a study of brain T cells in children with intractable seizures. The table came from immunoSEQ multiplex PCR; TCRdb's copy has only in-frame clones and leaves some out. There are about 80,000 clones in the sample; under 95% occur only once, and approximately 25% lies in the top ten. Sequences were derived from peripheral blood, sampled at surgery. The receptors stem from a girl aged 2-10 years with Rasmussen encephalitis and intractable seizures.

V and J are TRBV7-9 and TRBJ2-7; 7 bases are shared with TRBD1. J gave up 0 bases and V 6 bases, and 11 bases lay outside the gene matches. CDR1 and CDR2 (germline): SEHNR, FQNEAQ (reference sequence). The CDR3 is 16 residues long. The CDR3 region is CASRGGLNTVSYEQYF. CDR3 nucleotide sequence: TGTGCCAGCAGAGGGGGCCTCAACACGGTCTCCTACGAGCAGTACTTC.

The V and J genes are TRBV7-3 and TRBJ2-7; 7 bases fit TRBD2. Germline CDR1 reads SGHTA; CDR2 reads FQGTGA. Trimming at V came to 2 bases and at J to 0 bases, leaving 4 bases not matched to a gene. The CDR3 runs 15 residues. Written as DNA, the CDR3 is TGTGCCAGCAGCTTAGGCGGCGGGAGCTCCTACGAGCAGTACTTC. It is translated as CASSLGGGSSYEQYF.

The chain employs TRBV6-5 and TRBJ1-3; D gene ambiguous. CDR1 and CDR2 (germline): MNHEY, SVGAGI. The CDR3 is made up of 15 amino acids. Trimming pared 2 bases from V and 0 bases from J, leaving 8 bases between. The CDR3 DNA follows: TGTGCCAGCAGTTACGAGTCATCCTCTGGAAACACCATATATTTT. Translated, it gives CASSYESSSGNTIYF.

The CDR3 sequence: CASSGNGGNQPQHF. CDR3 sequence (DNA): TGTGCCAGCAGCGGGAACGGGGGGAATCAGCCCCAGCATTTT. The chain recombines TRBV5-6 with TRBJ1-5; tentatively, D is TRBD1 (5 bases). V lost 4 bases, J lost 4 bases, and 12 bases lay in between. The CDR3 spans 14 residues. CDR1 is SGHDT and CDR2 is YYEEEE in the germline V gene.

The chain is built from TRBV9 and TRBJ1-1; no clear D. This CDR3 has 13 amino acids. The V gene's germline CDR1 is SGDLS and CDR2 YYNGEE. V was clipped by 0 bases and J by 2 bases, with 5 bases between them. The CDR3: CASSVDHNTEAFF. The CDR3 nucleotides are TGTGCCAGCAGCGTAGATCATAACACTGAAGCTTTCTTT.

The chain links TRBV19 to TRBJ1-5; maybe TRBD1 (5 bases). Between the trimmed V and J ends, which lost 3 bases and 7 bases, there was a span of 16 bases. The germline V gene has CDR1 LNHDA and CDR2 SQIVND (reference sequence). The CDR3 contains 15 residues. Here the CDR3 DNA reads TGTGCCAGTAGTATTACAGGCCTCAAGGGACAGCCCCAGCATTTT. It translates to CASSITGLKGQPQHF.

V is TRBV27 and J is TRBJ1-5; D remains ambiguous. The V gene's germline CDR1 is MNHEY and CDR2 SMNVEV (reference sequence). The length of the CDR3 is 14 residues. V dropped 4 bases and J dropped 1 base, with 8 bases sitting between them. The CDR3 spells CASSSRTSNQPQHF. The CDR3 nucleotides are TGTGCCAGCAGTTCCCGGACGAGCAATCAGCCCCAGCATTTT.

The chain is built from TRBV3-1 (or the pseudogene TRBV3-2) and TRBJ1-2; D call uncertain. The germline CDR1 and CDR2 sequences are LGHDT and YNNKEL (reference sequence). The CDR3 sequence is 14 residues long. V lost 0 bases to trimming and J lost 2 bases, with 7 bases between them. CDR3 sequence: CASSQDSGNYGYTF. CDR3 bases: TGTGCCAGCAGCCAAGATAGCGGAAACTATGGCTACACCTTC.

This clone has only one observation. This chain connects TRBV9 to TRBJ1-6; tentatively, D is TRBD1 (6 bases). V shed 6 bases and J shed 0 bases, with 22 bases lying between them. CDR1 SGDLS and CDR2 YYNGEE come from the germline V gene. The CDR3 extends over 19 amino acids. The CDR3 sequence: CASIGFRRGVSSYNSPLHF. DNA for the CDR3: TGTGCCAGCATCGGGTTTAGGAGGGGGGTTAGCTCCTATAATTCACCCCTCCACTTT.

The gene calls are TRBV14 and TRBJ2-1; 9 bases fit TRBD1. This CDR3 is 17 amino acids long. The ends lost 0 bases at V and 6 bases at J; junction bases unmatched: 9. Germline V gives CDR1 SGHDN, CDR2 FVKESK. For the CDR3, the DNA is TGTGCCAGCAGCCAAGAAGTCCGACAGGGGGAGGCCAATGAGCAGTTCTTC. Protein product: CASSQEVRQGEANEQFF.

The CDR3 nucleotides are TGTGCCAGCAGCCCGACAGGGATGACTGAAGCTTTCTTT. This codes for CASSPTGMTEAFF. V and J are TRBV6-4 and TRBJ1-1; 7 bases match TRBD1. Germline values: CDR1 MRHNA, CDR2 SNTAGT. Trimming took 6 bases from V and 5 from J; bases not matched to a gene: 6. This CDR3 spans 13 amino acids.

The chain is built from TRBV11-2 and TRBJ1-2; D unresolved. This CDR3 comprises 13 residues. The V gene lost 0 bases and the J gene lost 4 bases, with 6 bases spanning the gap. The V gene's germline CDR1 is SGHAT and CDR2 FQNNGV. The CDR3 nucleotides are TGTGCCAGCAGCTTAGATCGCGCCTATGGCTACACCTTC. It encodes CASSLDRAYGYTF.

J is TRBJ1-2 and V is TRBV28; tentatively, D is TRBD1 (5 bases). This CDR3 spans 15 amino acids. CDR1 MDHEN and CDR2 SYDVKM come from the germline V gene. V shed 4 bases and J shed 7 bases, with 19 bases lying between them. The CDR3: CASSSPSAGPIGYTF. The DNA of the CDR3 is TGTGCCAGCAGTTCCCCCTCGGCAGGGCCAATTGGCTACACCTTC.

The chain couples TRBV15 to TRBJ1-4; 7 bases map to TRBD1. This CDR3 spans 16 amino acids. V lost 3 bases and J lost 5; bases outside the gene matches: 9. Germline V gene data show CDR1 as LNHNV and CDR2 as YYDKDF (reference sequence). The CDR3 loop is CATSSLAGQRNEKLFF. CDR3 DNA: TGTGCCACCAGCAGTCTGGCGGGACAGCGCAATGAAAAACTGTTTTTT.

Relative to its sample, this clone is large (0.1 to 1%). The chain recombines TRBV10-2 with TRBJ2-7; tentative D call: TRBD1 (5 bases). Germline CDR1 WSHSY, CDR2 SAAADI. Trimming shortened V by 11 bases and J by 1 base, and 9 bases separated the two germline ends. The CDR3 has 11 amino acids. CDR3 nucleotide sequence: TGCGCCGCAGGGCCGTCCTACGAGCAGTACTTC. It specifies CAAGPSYEQYF.

CDR3 residues: CSVERAHEQFF. In DNA, the CDR3 is TGCAGCGTTGAACGTGCGCATGAGCAGTTCTTC. This chain joins TRBV29-1 and TRBJ2-1; D uncertain. Germline V lookup: CDR1 SQVTM, CDR2 ANQGSEA. V was pared by 2 bases and J by 8 bases, with 7 bases between. This CDR3 comprises 11 residues.

This sequence joins TRBV7-2 and TRBJ2-1, with no clear D. CDR3 length equals 12 residues. V gave up 2 bases and J gave up 6 bases, with 5 bases separating them. Germline CDR1 is SGHTA and CDR2 is FQGNSA. CDR3 nucleotide sequence: TGTGCCAGCAGCTTACCTAGCAATGAGCAGTTCTTC. Its protein product is CASSLPSNEQFF. Full variable domain (rest looked up from reference TRBV7-2 and TRBJ2-1): GAGVSQSPSNKVTEKGKDVELRCDPISGHTALYWYRQSLGQGLEFLIYFQGNSAPDKSGLPSDRFSAERTGGSVSTLTIQRTQQEDSAVYLCASSLPSNEQFFGPGTRLTVL.

This chain connects TRBV6-5 to TRBJ2-1; no firm D call. V lost 8 bases and J lost 0, with 8 bases in between. CDR1 and CDR2 from the germline V gene are MNHEY and SVGAGI. CDR3 length: 13 amino acids. This CDR3 reads CASGLNSYNEQFF. DNA for the CDR3: TGTGCCAGCGGATTAAACTCCTACAATGAGCAGTTCTTC.

The chain's CDR3 is CAISPQGPGYTF. The CDR3 nucleotides read TGTGCCATCAGCCCACAGGGTCCTGGCTACACCTTC. The rearrangement joins TRBV10-3 to TRBJ1-2, with D maybe TRBD1 (6 bases). Germline CDR1 is ENHRY and CDR2 is SYGVKD. V was pared by 6 bases and J by 7 bases, with 12 bases between. The CDR3 is 12 amino acids.

V and J are TRBV2 and TRBJ1-4; D may be TRBD1 (5 bases). V was cut by 4 bases and J by 7 bases, with 7 bases left in between. This CDR3 is built from 12 residues. Germline V gene data show CDR1 as SNHLY and CDR2 as FYNNEI. CDR3 sequence (DNA): TGTGCCAGCAGTGTAAGGGGTGAAAAACTGTTTTTT. Translating it yields CASSVRGEKLFF. Combining the CDR3 with reference TRBV2 and TRBJ1-4 gives the whole variable domain EPEVTQTPSHQVTQMGQEVILRCVPISNHLYFYWYRQILGQKVEFLVSFYNNEISEKSEIFDDQFSVERPDGSNFTLKIRSTKLEDSAMYFCASSVRGEKLFFGSGTQLSVL.

The rearrangement joins TRBV24-1 to TRBJ2-2; 8 bases are shared with TRBD1. This CDR3 spans 15 amino acids. V was pared by 0 bases and J by 5 bases, with 1 base of the junction left unmatched. Looked up from germline, CDR1 is KGHDR and CDR2 is SFDVKD. The CDR3 here is CATSDLGTGTGELFF. CDR3 coding DNA: TGTGCCACCAGTGATTTGGGGACAGGTACCGGGGAGCTGTTTTTT.

The V gene is TRBV5-4, the J gene TRBJ2-3; the D gene is possibly TRBD1 (5 bases). Germline V lookup: CDR1 SGHNT, CDR2 YYREEE (reference sequence). V shed 0 bases and J shed 3 bases, with 8 bases lying between them. CDR3 length: 14 residues. CDR3 loop: CASSLAGLTDTQYF. The CDR3 DNA is TGTGCCAGCAGCTTGGCAGGGTTGACAGATACGCAGTATTTT.